These T cell receptor beta chains were read from a single sample in a study of T cell responses to AZD1222 COVID-19 vaccine. Generated by immunoSEQ multiplex PCR, the TCRdb table keeps only in-frame clones and is missing some. Among about 150,000 clones listed, approximately 90% were seen once. The sequencing here drew on peripheral blood, taken 28 days after the second AZD1222 dose. These receptors originate from an adult who received the AZD1222 COVID-19 vaccine. CDR3s include the opening cysteine and the closing phenylalanine or tryptophan. The D gene is left open where the match is weak. Expanded clones are given a class, and other clones once, few, many or no size at all.

len,abundance,d_gene,j_gene,v_gene,CDR3aa,CDR3nt
13,-,TRBD1,TRBJ2-2,TRBV2,CASSSQGSGELFF,TGTGCCAGCAGTTCACAGGGGTCCGGGGAGCTGTTTTTT
17,-,-,TRBJ2-1,TRBV18,CASYPRPGAISYNEQFF,TGTGCCAGCTACCCCCGGCCGGGAGCGATATCCTACAATGAGCAGTTCTTC
15,-,-,TRBJ1-3,TRBV18,CASSGAADSGNTIYF,TGTGCCAGCTCCGGGGCAGCCGACTCTGGAAACACCATATATTTT
15,-,TRBD2,TRBJ2-1,TRBV5-1,CASSLSGGPYNEQFF,TGCGCCAGCAGCTTGTCGGGGGGACCCTACAATGAGCAGTTCTTC
15,-,TRBD2,TRBJ2-1,TRBV9,CASSVLAASYNEQFF,TGTGCCAGCAGCGTCCTAGCGGCCTCCTACAATGAGCAGTTCTTC
12,-,-,TRBJ1-6,TRBV27,CASSLSGTPLHF,TGTGCCAGCAGTTTATCGGGAACACCCCTCCACTTT
12,-,TRBD1,TRBJ1-2,TRBV19,CATRQGLYGYTF,TGTGCCACCCGACAGGGCTTATATGGCTACACCTTC
15,-,TRBD2,TRBJ2-7,TRBV27,CASRRTSGGALEQYF,TGTGCCAGCAGAAGGACTAGCGGGGGGGCATTGGAGCAGTACTTC
15,few,-,TRBJ1-6,TRBV6-5,CASSYSGQINSPLHF,TGTGCCAGCAGTTACTCTGGACAGATCAATTCACCCCTCCACTTT
13,-,-,TRBJ1-2,TRBV5-4,CASSLDKNYGYTF,TGTGCCAGCAGCTTGGACAAGAACTATGGCTACACCTTC
15,-,-,TRBJ1-5,TRBV6-2/TRBV6-3,CASSAPQGNGQPQHF,TGTGCCAGCAGTGCCCCCCAAGGGAACGGTCAGCCCCAGCATTTT
13,once,-,TRBJ2-3,TRBV4-1,CASSQIRRDTQYF,TGCGCCAGCAGCCAAATAAGGAGGGATACGCAGTATTTT
14,-,-,TRBJ2-3,TRBV11-2,CASSLGAVTDTQYF,TGTGCCAGCAGCTTAGGAGCGGTCACAGATACGCAGTATTTT
15,-,TRBD1,TRBJ2-2,TRBV4-3,CASSQVQGAIGELFF,TGCGCCAGCAGCCAAGTCCAGGGGGCGATTGGGGAGCTGTTTTTT
15,-,-,TRBJ2-7,TRBV7-2,CASSFQSSTNYEQYF,TGTGCCAGCAGCTTCCAAAGTTCGACGAACTACGAGCAGTACTTC
14,-,-,TRBJ2-7,TRBV7-9,CASSKGTGTYEQYF,TGTGCCAGCAGCAAGGGCACAGGGACCTACGAGCAGTACTTC
14,once,-,TRBJ2-2,TRBV5-5,CASSSGTPPGELFF,TGTGCCAGCAGCTCCGGGACCCCCCCCGGGGAGCTGTTTTTT